Sequencing of this T cell receptor beta chain was carried out in a study of shared clonotypes between healthy human individuals. The authors loaded around 200 ng DNA, 30,000 to 35,000 T cell genomes, into sorted-subset replicate PCRs. The data were produced by immunoSEQ multiplex PCR, yet TCRdb's version contains in-frame clones alone and is incomplete. Of hundreds of thousands of clones listed, about 74% are singletons. CDR3 length: 16 residues. Germline assignment: CDR1 LGHNA and CDR2 YNFKEQ. V dropped 4 bases and J dropped 7; count of bases not matched to a gene: 11. The material sequenced was memory CD4+ T cells sorted from blood. Subset reported: CD45RA-negative fraction. The chain joins TRBV4-2 to TRBJ2-1, with 9 bases that match TRBD2. The source is a woman aged 30 to 39 in good health. The CDR3 DNA sequence: TGTGCCAGCAGCCCCTTTGCTAGCGGGGAGGGGAATGAGCAGTTCTTC. This sequence encodes CASSPFASGEGNEQFF.